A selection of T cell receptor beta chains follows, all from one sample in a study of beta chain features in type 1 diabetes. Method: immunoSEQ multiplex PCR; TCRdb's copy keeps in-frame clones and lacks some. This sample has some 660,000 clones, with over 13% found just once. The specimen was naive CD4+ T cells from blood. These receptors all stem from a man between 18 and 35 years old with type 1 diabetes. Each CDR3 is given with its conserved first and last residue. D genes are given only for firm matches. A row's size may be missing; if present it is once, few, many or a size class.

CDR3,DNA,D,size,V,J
CASSPGGSQETQYF,TGTGCCAGCAGTCCGGGGGGGTCACAAGAGACCCAGTACTTC,TRBD2,-,TRBV28,TRBJ2-5
CASSQGRPANTEAFF,TGTGCCAGCAGCCAAGGTAGGCCAGCGAACACTGAAGCTTTCTTT,-,few,TRBV14,TRBJ1-1
CSVEDSGFGQPQHF,TGCAGCGTTGAAGATAGCGGTTTCGGTCAGCCCCAGCATTTT,-,-,TRBV29-1,TRBJ1-5
CASSFQGNTEAFF,TGTGCCAGCAGCTTCCAGGGGAACACTGAAGCTTTCTTT,-,few,TRBV5-4,TRBJ1-1
CASSQAGRGLREQYF,TGTGCCAGCAGCCAGGCGGGTAGGGGCTTGAGGGAGCAGTACTTC,-,-,TRBV7-9,TRBJ2-7
CSVLEAFF,TGCAGCGTCCTTGAAGCTTTCTTT,-,few,TRBV29-1,TRBJ1-1
CASSLPTSKPHWETQYF,TGTGCCAGCAGCTTACCGACTAGCAAACCCCATTGGGAGACCCAGTACTTC,TRBD2,few,TRBV7-2,TRBJ2-5
CASSLELAGATQYF,TGTGCCAGCAGCTTAGAACTAGCGGGAGCCACGCAGTATTTT,TRBD2,few,TRBV11-2,TRBJ2-3
CASSYSYSSYEQYF,TGTGCCAGCAGTTACTCGTACAGCTCCTACGAGCAGTACTTC,-,few,TRBV6-5,TRBJ2-7
CASSLTGQSTDTQYF,TGTGCCAGCAGCTTAACAGGTCAGAGCACAGATACGCAGTATTTT,-,-,TRBV7-2,TRBJ2-3
CASSLWTTQNYGYTF,TGTGCCAGCAGCTTGTGGACAACCCAAAACTATGGCTACACCTTC,-,few,TRBV7-9,TRBJ1-2
CAITMTGGSYGYTF,TGTGCCATCACTATGACAGGGGGCAGCTATGGCTACACCTTC,TRBD1,few,TRBV10-3,TRBJ1-2
CASSQDRNRVYEQYF,TGTGCCAGCAGCCAAGATCGGAATCGGGTTTACGAGCAGTACTTC,-,few,TRBV4-2,TRBJ2-7
CASSPRQGPEAFF,TGTGCCAGCAGCCCTCGACAGGGACCCGAAGCTTTCTTT,TRBD1,-,TRBV7-9,TRBJ1-1
CASSSRHRGRGDYGYTF,TGTGCCAGCAGCTCCAGACACCGCGGCCGGGGAGACTATGGCTACACCTTC,-,few,TRBV7-2,TRBJ1-2
CAWSVLVHEKLFF,TGTGCCTGGAGTGTACTGGTTCATGAAAAACTGTTTTTT,-,few,TRBV30,TRBJ1-4
CASIVASGTGELFF,TGTGCCAGCATTGTCGCCAGCGGGACCGGGGAGCTGTTTTTT,-,few,TRBV2,TRBJ2-2
CASSTLAGGPGYTQYF,TGTGCCAGCAGCACCTTAGCGGGAGGGCCTGGGTATACGCAGTATTTT,TRBD2,few,TRBV9,TRBJ2-3
CASSQKPYSNQPQHF,TGCGCCAGCAGCCAAAAACCTTATAGCAATCAGCCCCAGCATTTT,-,-,TRBV4-3,TRBJ1-5
CASSGSSYNEQFF,TGTGCCAGCAGCGGTAGCTCCTACAATGAGCAGTTCTTC,-,few,TRBV4-2,TRBJ2-1
CASSPSDRHYEQYF,TGTGCCAGCAGCCCATCCGACAGGCACTACGAGCAGTACTTC,-,-,TRBV6-5,TRBJ2-7
CASTTGTAHHGYTF,TGTGCCAGTACTACCGGGACAGCGCACCATGGCTACACCTTC,TRBD1,-,TRBV28,TRBJ1-2
CASSFKTGGVYEQYF,TGTGCCAGCAGTTTCAAGACAGGGGGCGTCTACGAGCAGTACTTC,TRBD1,few,TRBV27,TRBJ2-7
CASRSTGADTQYF,TGTGCCAGCAGATCCACAGGGGCAGATACGCAGTATTTT,TRBD1,-,TRBV27,TRBJ2-3
CASSPGQRPLAKNIQYF,TGTGCCAGCTCACCAGGGCAGCGCCCGCTAGCCAAAAACATTCAGTACTTC,-,few,TRBV18,TRBJ2-4
CASSLPGQSSQETQYF,TGTGCCAGCAGCTTGCCAGGGCAGAGCTCTCAAGAGACCCAGTACTTC,-,few,TRBV5-4,TRBJ2-5
CASSLYEDQYF,TGTGCCAGCAGTTTATATGAGGACCAGTACTTC,-,few,TRBV28,TRBJ2-5
CASSANVGESTDTQYF,TGTGCCAGCAGCGCGAACGTGGGGGAAAGCACAGATACGCAGTATTTT,-,-,TRBV9,TRBJ2-3
CASTGYNEQFF,TGCGCCAGCACAGGGTACAATGAGCAGTTCTTC,-,-,TRBV10-2,TRBJ2-1
CASGWGPINEKLFF,TGCGCCAGCGGGTGGGGACCGATCAATGAAAAACTGTTTTTT,-,-,TRBV4-3,TRBJ1-4
CASSQDKGTSTGNTIYF,TGTGCCAGCAGCCAAGATAAGGGGACCTCGACAGGAAACACCATATATTTT,-,-,TRBV7-2,TRBJ1-3
CASRFQGGNTIYF,TGTGCCAGCCGATTTCAGGGAGGAAACACCATATATTTT,-,-,TRBV25-1,TRBJ1-3
CASSTETAGNTEAFF,TGTGCCAGCAGTACTGAAACCGCAGGCAACACTGAAGCTTTCTTT,-,few,TRBV25-1,TRBJ1-1
CACHRGTEAFF,TGTGCCTGTCATAGAGGGACTGAAGCTTTCTTT,-,-,TRBV30,TRBJ1-1
CASSPTPGRNTIYF,TGTGCCAGCAGCCCAACCCCGGGGCGAAACACCATATATTTT,-,-,TRBV7-2,TRBJ1-3
CASSGRLGLTYNEQFF,TGTGCCAGCAGTGGCAGGTTGGGACTGACGTACAATGAGCAGTTCTTC,-,-,TRBV5-6,TRBJ2-1
CASSIPGQYTGELFF,TGTGCCAGTAGTATCCCGGGACAGTACACCGGGGAGCTGTTTTTT,TRBD1,-,TRBV19,TRBJ2-2
CASSARHGDTQYF,TGTGCCAGCAGTGCCAGACACGGAGATACGCAGTATTTT,-,-,TRBV6-1,TRBJ2-3
CASSLEYSGNTEAFF,TGCGCCAGCAGCTTGGAATATTCGGGGAACACTGAAGCTTTCTTT,-,-,TRBV5-1,TRBJ1-1
CASSESPDRVNTEAFF,TGTGCCAGCAGTGAATCCCCCGACAGGGTGAACACTGAAGCTTTCTTT,TRBD1,-,TRBV25-1,TRBJ1-1
CASSPQRTSGYEQYF,TGTGCCAGCTCACCACAAAGGACTAGCGGGTACGAGCAGTACTTC,TRBD2,few,TRBV18,TRBJ2-7
CASSQYTGLSEAFF,TGCGCCAGCAGCCAGTATACAGGGCTCTCTGAAGCTTTCTTT,-,few,TRBV4-3,TRBJ1-1
CASRVTGDEQFF,TGTGCCAGCAGGGTTACAGGGGATGAGCAGTTCTTC,TRBD1,few,TRBV2,TRBJ2-1
CASRFRTLSYEQYF,TGTGCCAGCAGATTCCGGACCCTCTCCTACGAGCAGTACTTC,-,-,TRBV6-5,TRBJ2-7